Below are 15 T cell receptor beta chains sequenced from a single sample in a study of CD8+ T cells in alopecia areata (dated by TCRdb to about 2018). The sample's time point, from its label and the paper: baseline before oral tofacitinib. Library prep was done by the immunoSEQ multiplex PCR assay. To provide template for TCR sequencing, every sample had RNA extracted and reverse transcribed into cDNA. Here the immuneACCESS table is served through TCRdb, limited to in-frame sequences with V and J called. Missing clones are a known gap in these copies; in checked studies unresolved V genes cover under half, and the rest lacks a known reason. The sample data list some 240,000 clones, and 57% of these were observed just once. The leading ten clones occupy 0.45% of the sample. The starting material was CD4+ T cells sorted from blood, obtained at week 0. The receptors derive from a human donor with alopecia areata.

The chain uses TRBV27 and TRBJ2-1; 11 positions match TRBD2. The V and J ends lost 2 bases and 4 bases, in that order; junction bases with no gene match: 4. Germline lookup yields CDR1 MNHEY and CDR2 SMNVEV (reference sequence). CDR3 length: 16 residues. CDR3 coding DNA: TGTGCCAGCAGTTTAACGACTAGCGGGGCATACAATGAGCAGTTCTTC. Amino acid sequence: CASSLTTSGAYNEQFF.

This clone was detected only once. The chain recombines TRBV25-1 with TRBJ2-1; the D gene is possibly TRBD1 (6 bases). In germline, CDR1 is MGHDK, CDR2 SYGVNS. The germline V and J ends were trimmed by 8 bases and 0 bases, with 11 bases remaining between them. The CDR3 runs to 14 residues. The CDR3, as DNA: TGTGCCAGCCAGGGACACCTCTCCTACAATGAGCAGTTCTTC. Translated: CASQGHLSYNEQFF.

This clone was detected a few times. V usage is TRBV29-1 and J usage is TRBJ2-6, with D possibly matching TRBD1 (5 bases). The ends were cut back, 4 bases at V and 3 bases at J, with 13 bases in the middle. Germline V gives CDR1 SQVTM, CDR2 ANQGSEA. The CDR3 is made up of 15 amino acids. CDR3 sequence (DNA): TGCAGCGTTGGGGAAAGGGGTTTTGGGGCCAACGTCCTGACTTTC. This codes for CSVGERGFGANVLTF.

This clone was recorded a few times. J is TRBJ2-7 and V is TRBV7-3; TRBD2 aligns across 16 bases. There are 16 residues in the CDR3. Per the germline V gene, CDR1 is SGHTA and CDR2 is FQGTGA. The V segment lost 5 bases and the J segment 10 bases; nucleotides outside the gene matches: 11. Here the CDR3 DNA reads TGTGCCAGCAGCCCCGGGACTAGCGGGGGGGCCCCTGTACAGTACTTC. This sequence encodes CASSPGTSGGAPVQYF.

The chain combines TRBV5-4 with TRBJ2-7; 12 positions agree with TRBD1. The V gene end was trimmed by 5 bases and the J gene end by 9 bases; junction bases not matched to a gene: 15. The CDR3 is 16 residues long. Germline CDR1 is SGHNT and CDR2 is YYREEE (reference sequence). DNA for the CDR3: TGTGCCAGCAGGCGGAATTTCGGGACAGGGGGCGAGGGGCAGTACTTC. Translated, it gives CASRRNFGTGGEGQYF.

V usage is TRBV6-5 and J usage is TRBJ2-2, with D possibly matching TRBD1 (6 bases). Germline V lookup: CDR1 MNHEY, CDR2 SVGAGI. The V end lost 5 bases, the J end lost 1 base, and 11 bases lay between the germline ends. This CDR3 contains 15 residues. The CDR3 region is CASSPRTVNTGELFF. The CDR3 nucleotides are TGTGCCAGCAGTCCCCGGACAGTGAACACCGGGGAGCTGTTTTTT.

The chain joins TRBV21-1 to TRBJ2-1; TRBD1 reflects the table's D call only, with no check against the DNA. TRBV21-1 is marked as a pseudogene. This CDR3 region has 15 residues. CDR3 amino acids: CASSTAGTGPNEQFF. The CDR3, as DNA: TGTGCCAGCAGCACCGCCGGGACAGGGCCCAATGAGCAGTTCTTC.

This chain uses TRBV7-7 with TRBJ2-5; the D is unclear. Between the trimmed V and J ends, which lost 5 bases and 0 bases, there was a span of 7 bases. From germline, CDR1 is SSHAT and CDR2 FNYEAQ (reference sequence). There are 13 residues in the CDR3. The CDR3 sequence: CASSPGYQETQYF. CDR3 coding DNA: TGTGCCAGCAGCCCCGGGTACCAAGAGACCCAGTACTTC. The whole variable domain, filled in from reference TRBV7-7 and TRBJ2-5, reads GAGVSQSPRYKVTKRGQDVTLRCDPISSHATLYWYQQALGQGPEFLTYFNYEAQPDKSGLPSDRFSAERPEGSISTLTIQRTEQRDSAMYRCASSPGYQETQYFGPGTRLLVL.

The CDR3 sequence: CAWERGGSYNEQFF. In nucleotides, the CDR3 is TGTGCCTGGGAGCGGGGGGGATCCTACAATGAGCAGTTCTTC. The chain has TRBV30 and TRBJ2-1; TRBD2 agrees at 10 bases. This CDR3 spans 14 amino acids. Germline V gene sequence: CDR1 GTSNPN, CDR2 SVGIG (reference sequence). V dropped 5 bases and J dropped 1; count of bases not matched to a gene: 2.

The chain has TRBV5-1 and TRBJ2-5; D not resolved. V was trimmed by 4 bases and J by 4 bases, leaving 11 bases between them. The CDR3 loop spans 13 amino acids. The germline gives CDR1 SGHRS, CDR2 YFSETQ. CDR3 in amino acids: CASSHAHLETQYF. CDR3 DNA sequence: TGCGCCAGCAGCCACGCCCATCTAGAGACCCAGTACTTC.

This clone was found a few times. This chain joins TRBV28 and TRBJ2-7; the D is unclear. CDR1 MDHEN and CDR2 SYDVKM come from the germline V gene. The length of the CDR3 is 11 residues. V was pared by 5 bases and J by 5 bases, with 7 bases between. As DNA, the CDR3 is TGTGCCAGCAGTAGGTTCGACGAGCAGTACTTC. Translation: CASSRFDEQYF.

The chain combines TRBV4-1 with TRBJ1-1; no reliable D call. CDR3 size: 13 residues. CDR1 and CDR2 from the germline V gene are MGHRA and YSYEKL. With 0 bases removed from V and 10 bases from J, the gap between germline ends came to 12 bases. The CDR3 bases are TGCGCCAGCAGCCAAGAATTAGTGGGAACAGCTTTCTTT. Translation gives CASSQELVGTAFF.

This clone occurred a few times. The chain couples TRBV7-8 to TRBJ1-2; 7 nucleotides match TRBD1. The CDR3 contains 13 residues. The germline gives CDR1 SGHVS, CDR2 FQNEAQ. V shed 5 bases, J shed 8 bases, and the junction held 8 bases outside the gene matches. The CDR3 DNA reads TGTGCCAGCAGCCAAACCGACAGGGCGGGCTACACCTTC. Translation gives CASSQTDRAGYTF.

The chain has TRBV5-1 and TRBJ2-7; 8 positions match TRBD1. The CDR3 is 12 residues long. The V gene's germline CDR1 is SGHRS and CDR2 YFSETQ. V lost 4 bases and J lost 6; bases outside the gene matches: 3. Here the CDR3 reads CASSDRGGEQYF. The CDR3 region has the DNA TGCGCCAGCAGCGACAGGGGCGGCGAGCAGTACTTC.

This clone occurred a few times. The chain recombines TRBV5-1 with TRBJ2-5; possibly TRBD1 for D (6 bases). Trimming shortened V by 3 bases and J by 0 bases, and 9 bases separated the two germline ends. Germline V gene sequence: CDR1 SGHRS, CDR2 YFSETQ. There are 14 residues in the CDR3. The CDR3 is CASSSRDNQETQYF. In nucleotides, the CDR3 is TGCGCCAGCAGCTCCCGGGACAACCAAGAGACCCAGTACTTC.